This T cell receptor (beta chain) was found in a study of cytomegalovirus exposure and HLA in healthy donors. The V gene's germline CDR1 is KGHSH and CDR2 LQKENI. The CDR3 contains 17 residues. V was trimmed by 4 bases and J by 4 bases, leaving 17 bases between them. Notes on the study in general: The study found most TCR sequences rare, yet found some public TCRs in many donors.

It was with 60 Vbeta and 13 Jbeta primers that the PCR ran. TCRdb's table, derived via immunoSEQ multiplex PCR, lists solely in-frame clones and lacks some. The top ten clones hold 2% to 3% of a sample with approximately 110,000 clones, 74% of them seen once. Turning to this clone: Its antigen is undetermined.

The chain couples TRBV18 to TRBJ1-6; D is possibly TRBD1 (5 bases). The source material was PBMCs. The TCR sequence derives from a man aged 50-59 years in good health and CMV-seropositive. CDR3 protein: CASSRRPGGGYNSPLHF. DNA for the CDR3: TGTGCCAGCTCACGGAGGCCCGGGGGGGGTTATAATTCACCCCTCCACTTT.